Shown below are 15 T cell receptor beta chains from a single sample sequenced in a study of siplizumab effects on memory and regulatory T cells. Some clones are missing from TCRdb's copy, which holds only in-frame ones; the method was immunoSEQ multiplex PCR. This table holds roughly 93,000 clones, roughly 94% found once. The sequenced material came from non-Treg CD4+ T cells sorted from blood. The receptors were gathered from a human donor in good health.

The J gene is TRBJ2-2, the V gene TRBV28, with 8 bases lining up with TRBD1. Germline CDR1 reads MDHEN; CDR2 reads SYDVKM. J was trimmed by 3 bases and V by 10 bases; bases with no gene match: 7. This CDR3 spans 14 amino acids. CDR3 residues: CATGGQGYTGELFF. The DNA of the CDR3 is TGTGCCACGGGCGGACAGGGATACACCGGGGAGCTGTTTTTT.

This sequence joins TRBV19 and TRBJ2-1; 12 nucleotides align to TRBD2. The CDR3 has 18 residues. V trimming: 1 base; J trimming: 6 bases; junction bases outside the gene matches: 10. Germline V CDR1 and CDR2: LNHDA, SQIVND (reference sequence). The CDR3 is CASSIVRFLTSGSNEQFF. In nucleotides, the CDR3 is TGTGCCAGTAGTATAGTACGGTTTTTGACTAGCGGGAGCAATGAGCAGTTCTTC.

The chain combines TRBV27 with TRBJ2-1; D is uncertain. This CDR3 has 11 residues. V shed 4 bases and J shed 9 bases, with 7 bases lying between them. Germline CDR1 reads MNHEY; CDR2 reads SMNVEV (reference sequence). Here the CDR3 DNA reads TGTGCCAGCAGTTCTATAGCTGAGCAGTTCTTC. Encoded protein: CASSSIAEQFF.

V gene TRBV27 combines with J gene TRBJ2-7; 10 bases agree with TRBD1. Germline V gene lookup returns CDR1 MNHEY and CDR2 SMNVEV (reference sequence). V was clipped by 3 bases and J by 4 bases; unmatched bases: 9. There are 16 residues in the CDR3. The CDR3 DNA is TGTGCCAGCAGTTTCAAAGACAGGGGGCTTGGGTACGAGCAGTACTTC. This sequence encodes CASSFKDRGLGYEQYF.

The chain employs TRBV25-1 and TRBJ2-7, with TRBD2 identical over 7 bases. This CDR3 has 14 amino acids. CDR1 and CDR2 from the germline V gene are MGHDK and SYGVNS. Trimming took 2 bases from V and 5 from J; bases not matched to a gene: 6. This CDR3 is CASSEAGEINEQYF. The CDR3 DNA is TGTGCCAGCAGTGAAGCGGGAGAGATCAACGAGCAGTACTTC.

The chain has TRBV27 and TRBJ1-1, with TRBD1 matching 8 bases. Germline CDR1 reads MNHEY; CDR2 reads SMNVEV (reference sequence). V shed 3 bases and J 5 bases; nucleotides not matched to a gene: 23. The CDR3 extends over 20 amino acids. CDR3 bases: TGTGCCAGCAGTTTCACCGGGACAGGTTTGAAAGGAGGCTTGGGGACTGAAGCTTTCTTT. It encodes CASSFTGTGLKGGLGTEAFF.

The rearrangement links TRBV5-3 to TRBJ2-3; D unresolved. TRBV5-3 is given ORF status, its function remaining uncertain. Between the trimmed V and J ends, which lost 4 bases and 1 base, there was a span of 13 bases. CDR3 size: 15 residues. For the CDR3, the DNA is TGTGCCAGAAGCCCAAAAGCTGACCGCACAGATACGCAGTATTTT. It translates to CARSPKADRTDTQYF.

The chain recombines TRBV4-2 with TRBJ1-5; possibly TRBD1 for D (5 bases). V lost 0 bases and J 5 bases, leaving 11 bases between the germline ends. CDR1 and CDR2 from the germline V gene are LGHNA and YNFKEQ. The CDR3 consists of 15 residues. The CDR3 is CASSQDSWGDQPQHF. In nucleotides, the CDR3 is TGTGCCAGCAGCCAAGATTCTTGGGGGGATCAGCCCCAGCATTTT.

CDR3 DNA sequence: TGTGCCAGTAGTCCCATCCCCGGACTGATCACAGATACGCAGTATTTT. It yields the protein CASSPIPGLITDTQYF. This sequence joins TRBV19 and TRBJ2-3; tentative D call: TRBD2 (5 bases). Trimming shortened V by 5 bases and J by 2 bases, and 17 bases separated the two germline ends. The CDR3 consists of 16 residues. Germline CDR1 LNHDA, CDR2 SQIVND (reference sequence).

The CDR3 DNA is TGTGCCTGGACCCGGAGCCGCGGGAGAGGTGAAAAACTGTTTTTT. This encodes CAWTRSRGRGEKLFF. The chain uses TRBV30 and TRBJ1-4; D call uncertain. This CDR3 spans 15 amino acids. V lost 4 bases to trimming and J lost 7 bases, with 19 bases between them. In germline, CDR1 is GTSNPN, CDR2 SVGIG (reference sequence).

The chain carries TRBV7-8 and TRBJ1-1; D is uncertain. The CDR3 is 14 amino acids. The V gene's germline CDR1 is SGHVS and CDR2 FQNEAQ. Trimming took off 4 bases at V and 5 bases at J, with 14 bases between the two ends. The CDR3 spells CASSSQILGTEAFF. CDR3 DNA: TGTGCCAGCAGCTCACAAATTTTGGGGACTGAAGCTTTCTTT. The variable domain in full, with the rest retrieved from reference TRBV7-8 and TRBJ1-1, is GAGVSQSPRYKVAKRGQDVALRCDPISGHVSLFWYQQALGQGPEFLTYFQNEAQLDKSGLPSDRFFAERPEGSVSTLKIQRTQQEDSAVYLCASSSQILGTEAFFGQGTRLTVV.

In the case of this clone: A read error may account for a junction end that differs from germline. This rearrangement joins TRBV12-5 to TRBJ2-3; D may be TRBD2 (5 bases). Per germline, CDR1 LGHNT and CDR2 FRNRAP. The CDR3 length is 12 residues. Here the CDR3 DNA reads TGTACTAGTGGTTTTGCGGGAGATACGCAGTATTTT. This gives the protein CTSGFAGDTQYF.

This chain uses TRBV30 with TRBJ1-1, with a tentative D call TRBD1 (5 bases). The CDR3 is 13 residues long. Germline V gene data show CDR1 as GTSNPN and CDR2 as SVGIG (reference sequence). CDR3 nucleotides: TGTGCTTCGGGGCTATCCATGAACACTGAAGCTTTCTTT. Protein sequence: CASGLSMNTEAFF.

This clone was seen a handful of times. The chain employs TRBV5-1 and TRBJ1-2, with D perhaps TRBD1 (5 bases). The CDR3 extends over 15 amino acids. Germline CDR1 is SGHRS and CDR2 is YFSETQ. V was trimmed by 1 base and J by 0 bases, leaving 10 bases between them. CDR3 DNA sequence: TGCGCCAGCAGCTTGTGGGACGTAGCTAACTATGGCTACACCTTC. Encoded protein: CASSLWDVANYGYTF.

Points on this clone: One end of the junction does not line up with germline, which may come from a read error. The chain is built from TRBV7-9 and TRBJ1-1, with D perhaps matching TRBD1 (5 bases). The CDR3 extends over 17 amino acids. CDR1 and CDR2 (germline): SEHNR, FQNEAQ (reference sequence). The CDR3 reads CASSLFLGRGRNSEAFF. CDR3 DNA sequence: TGTGCCAGCAGCTTATTTCTAGGTAGGGGTAGGAACTCTGAAGCTTTCTTT.